This T cell receptor beta chain emerged from a study of blood T cell repertoires in COVID-19. Study-wide background: There were acute and convalescent COVID-19 samples, and they came from the United States, Italy and Spain. Sources were T cells, B-cell-depleted T cells, or PBMCs; the material itself was cDNA or gDNA.

In its sample, this clone was seen a few times. The V gene's germline CDR1 is KGHDR and CDR2 SFDVKD. Trimming removed 2 bases at V and 6 bases at J, with 25 bases between. The CDR3 contains 18 residues. The repertoire was sequenced with immunoSEQ multiplex PCR; TCRdb's copy has only in-frame clones and lacks some. The repertoire consists of around 140,000 clones, with around 89% occurring once and the leading ten covering about 2.9%. Input material: peripheral blood. The TCR was taken from a man aged 60 to 69 with active or convalescent COVID-19. The rearrangement joins TRBV24-1 to TRBJ2-7; TRBD1 is a possible D gene (6 bases). Written as DNA, the CDR3 is TGTGCCACCAGTGATTCGGGCAGGGGAAGTATTAAAAGGAGCGAGCAGTACTTC. Translated: CATSDSGRGSIKRSEQYF.